This entry lists 10 T cell receptor beta chains sequenced from one sample in a study of blood T cell repertoires in COVID-19. Profiling relied on immunoSEQ multiplex PCR, and the TCRdb table lists in-frame clones only, not all of them. Found here are approximately 46,000 clones, around nine tenths of them singletons; the top ten hold roughly 15%. Sequencing was done on a sample of peripheral blood. The receptors stem from a man aged 55-75 years with active or convalescent COVID-19.

The chain recombines TRBV24-1 with TRBJ2-1; TRBD1 agrees at 7 bases. The ends lost 3 bases at V and 6 bases at J; junction bases unmatched: 10. In germline, CDR1 is KGHDR, CDR2 SFDVKD. This CDR3 spans 16 amino acids. The CDR3 reads CATSDPNRGLSNEQFF. The CDR3 DNA follows: TGTGCCACCAGTGATCCGAACAGGGGCCTCTCCAATGAGCAGTTCTTC.

The CDR3 loop reads CASNRGIANYGYTF. CDR3 sequence (DNA): TGTGCCAGCAATAGGGGGATAGCTAACTATGGCTACACCTTC. The rearrangement uses TRBV6-5 and TRBJ1-2; D is perhaps TRBD1 (6 bases). CDR1 and CDR2 (germline): MNHEY, SVGAGI. V dropped 7 bases and J dropped 0 bases, with 12 bases sitting between them. CDR3 size: 14 residues.

Regarding this clone: The germline gene is not matched at one end of the junction; a read error may be the cause. The genes are TRBV5-4 and TRBJ2-1; maybe TRBD2 (6 bases). CDR3 length equals 13 residues. CDR1 is SGHNT and CDR2 is YYREEE in the germline V gene (reference sequence). CDR3 in DNA: TGTGCCAGCAGATTGGACTATGGATATGAGCAGTTCTTC. It is translated as CASRLDYGYEQFF.

The chain employs TRBV30 and TRBJ2-6, with D unresolved. This CDR3 has 14 amino acids. V shed 1 base and J shed 0 bases, with 4 bases lying between them. Germline V CDR1 and CDR2: GTSNPN, SVGIG (reference sequence). This chain's CDR3 is CAWSDSSGANVLTF. The CDR3 bases are TGTGCCTGGAGTGACAGCTCTGGGGCCAACGTCCTGACTTTC.

V gene TRBV7-2 combines with J gene TRBJ1-2, with 11 positions matching TRBD1. The CDR3 length is 16 residues. CDR1 is SGHTA, CDR2 FQGNSA, per germline. Trimming removed 1 base from V and 6 bases from J; junction bases left unmatched: 7. The DNA for the CDR3 is TGTGCCAGCAGCTTAGTGGGACAGGGGGGACGAAATGGCTACACCTTC. It codes for CASSLVGQGGRNGYTF.

This chain joins TRBV18 and TRBJ2-1; the match to TRBD2 covers 12 bases. Germline CDR1 reads KGHSH; CDR2 reads LQKENI. CDR3 length: 15 residues. Losses at the gene ends were 6 bases for V and 4 bases for J; bases not matched to a gene: 4. The CDR3 DNA reads as TGTGCCAGCTCTCCGACTAGCGGGGGATACAATGAGCAGTTCTTC. Translating gives CASSPTSGGYNEQFF. The variable domain in full, with the rest retrieved from reference TRBV18 and TRBJ2-1, is NAGVMQNPRHLVRRRGQEARLRCSPMKGHSHVYWYRQLPEEGLKFMVYLQKENIIDESGMPKERFSAEFPKEGPSILRIQQVVRGDSAAYFCASSPTSGGYNEQFFGPGTRLTVL.

This clone turned up a few times. The chain is built from TRBV27 and TRBJ1-5; 8 bases fit TRBD1. The J segment lost 7 bases and the V segment lost 8 bases, leaving 4 bases of the junction unmatched. CDR1 MNHEY and CDR2 SMNVEV come from the germline V gene (reference sequence). The CDR3 totals 12 residues. The CDR3 region is CASGDRGQPQHF. The CDR3 bases are TGTGCCAGCGGCGACAGGGGCCAGCCCCAGCATTTT.

This clone was detected once. The rearrangement joins TRBV29-1 to TRBJ2-6; D not certain. CDR1 is SQVTM, CDR2 ANQGSEA, per germline. V was pared by 5 bases and J by 4 bases, with 6 bases between. The CDR3 covers 12 residues. For the CDR3, the DNA is TGCAGCGTTCCGGAGGGGGCCAACGTCCTGACTTTC. Translated, it gives CSVPEGANVLTF.

The chain has TRBV6-5 and TRBJ2-7; D might be TRBD2 (5 bases). Trimming pared 0 bases from V and 5 bases from J, leaving 17 bases between. CDR1 is MNHEY, CDR2 SVGAGI, per germline. The CDR3 is 16 amino acids. This CDR3 is CASSYSTRVQPHEQYF. DNA for the CDR3: TGTGCCAGCAGTTACTCGACGCGGGTTCAACCCCACGAGCAGTACTTC.

The CDR3 loop reads CASSVAGRPSSYNSPLHF. Here the CDR3 DNA reads TGTGCCAGCAGTGTAGCAGGCAGGCCGAGCTCCTATAATTCACCCCTCCACTTT. The chain couples TRBV6-1 to TRBJ1-6; D gene uncertain. This CDR3 comprises 18 residues. Per the germline V gene, CDR1 is MNHNS and CDR2 is SASEGT. V lost 4 bases and J 0 bases, leaving 16 bases between the germline ends.